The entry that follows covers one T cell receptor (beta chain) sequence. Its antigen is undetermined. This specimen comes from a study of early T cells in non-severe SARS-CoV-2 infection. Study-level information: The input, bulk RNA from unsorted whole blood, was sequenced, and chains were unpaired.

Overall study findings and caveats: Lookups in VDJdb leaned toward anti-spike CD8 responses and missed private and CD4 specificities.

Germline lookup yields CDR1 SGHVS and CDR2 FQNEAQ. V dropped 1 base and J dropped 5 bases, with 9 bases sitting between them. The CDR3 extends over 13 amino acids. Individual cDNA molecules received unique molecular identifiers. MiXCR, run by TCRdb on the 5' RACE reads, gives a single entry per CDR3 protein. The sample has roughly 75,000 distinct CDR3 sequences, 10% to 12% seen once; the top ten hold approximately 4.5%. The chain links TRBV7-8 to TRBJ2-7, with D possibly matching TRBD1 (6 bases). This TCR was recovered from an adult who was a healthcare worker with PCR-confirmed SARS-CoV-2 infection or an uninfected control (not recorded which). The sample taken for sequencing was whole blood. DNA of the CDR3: TGTGCCAGCAGCTTAGACAGGGCCCACGAGCAGTACTTC. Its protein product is CASSLDRAHEQYF. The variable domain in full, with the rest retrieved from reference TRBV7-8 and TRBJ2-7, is GAGVSQSPRYKVAKRGQDVALRCDPISGHVSLFWYQQALGQGPEFLTYFQNEAQLDKSGLPSDRFFAERPEGSVSTLKIQRTQQEDSAVYLCASSLDRAHEQYFGPGTRLTVT.